The 31 T cell receptor beta chains listed next were all sequenced from one sample in a study of T-cell reconstitution after alpha-beta-depleted transplantation in children. The TCRbeta library was prepared with unique molecular identifiers. MiXCR, run by TCRdb on the PCR reads, gives a single entry per CDR3 protein. The sample includes some 590,000 distinct CDR3 sequences, 10% of them seen just once. Sample: PBMCs from the stem cell graft donor, taken from the stem cell graft. The source is a human donor who donated a stem cell graft to a child with acute myeloid leukemia.

This clonotype was found many times. The chain carries TRBV29-1 and TRBJ2-2; 7 positions agree with TRBD1. The V segment lost 5 bases and the J segment 4 bases; nucleotides outside the gene matches: 4. In germline, CDR1 is SQVTM, CDR2 ANQGSEA. There are 13 residues in the CDR3. CDR3 in amino acids: CSVSAGGTGELFF. The DNA for the CDR3 is TGCAGCGTTTCGGCAGGGGGCACCGGGGAGCTGTTTTTT.

This clonotype was observed a handful of times. The rearrangement uses TRBV29-1 and TRBJ1-1, with 8 nucleotides matching TRBD1. Looked up from germline, CDR1 is SQVTM and CDR2 is ANQGSEA. V dropped 7 bases and J dropped 0; count of bases not matched to a gene: 4. CDR3 length: 13 amino acids. CDR3 protein: CSASTGVNTEAFF. DNA for the CDR3: TGCAGCGCCTCGACAGGGGTGAACACTGAAGCTTTCTTT.

The rearrangement joins TRBV11-2 to TRBJ1-5, with TRBD1 matching 7 bases. Trimming removed 1 base from V and 4 bases from J; junction bases left unmatched: 10. The V gene's germline CDR1 is SGHAT and CDR2 FQNNGV. This CDR3 comprises 17 residues. The chain's CDR3 is CASSLVGGGQSNQPQHF. The CDR3, as DNA: TGTGCCAGCAGCTTAGTAGGAGGGGGACAGAGTAATCAGCCCCAGCATTTT.

The genes are TRBV30 and TRBJ2-3, with D maybe TRBD1 (6 bases). CDR1 and CDR2 (germline): GTSNPN, SVGIG (reference sequence). The ends were cut back, 2 bases at V and 4 bases at J, with 10 bases in the middle. The CDR3 has 13 residues. This chain's CDR3 is CAWSPGQADTQYF. Here the CDR3 DNA reads TGTGCCTGGAGTCCGGGACAAGCAGATACGCAGTATTTT.

The chain links TRBV20-1 to TRBJ2-1, with 7 bases matching TRBD2. From germline, CDR1 is DFQATT and CDR2 SNEGSKA (reference sequence). With 3 bases clipped from V and 6 bases from J, the junction kept 17 bases outside the gene matches. This CDR3 contains 17 residues. The CDR3 loop reads CSARPILGGLYLNEQFF. CDR3 coding DNA: TGCAGTGCTAGGCCGATACTGGGGGGACTATACCTCAATGAGCAGTTCTTC.

This clonotype was detected many times. The chain has TRBV2 and TRBJ2-4; D unclear. This CDR3 has 16 amino acids. Germline CDR1 is SNHLY and CDR2 is FYNNEI. V was clipped by 3 bases and J by 2 bases, with 14 bases between them. CDR3 region: CASSDVGFLTKNIQYF. In nucleotides, the CDR3 is TGTGCCAGCAGTGATGTGGGATTCCTAACCAAAAACATTCAGTACTTC.

This clonotype was counted many times. The chain carries TRBV20-1 and TRBJ1-2; the D is unclear. CDR1 and CDR2 from the germline V gene are DFQATT and SNEGSKA (reference sequence). The CDR3 sequence is 13 residues long. V lost 6 bases to trimming and J lost 1 base, with 12 bases between them. Here the CDR3 reads CSAQDGVNYGYTF. The CDR3 DNA reads TGCAGTGCCCAGGACGGGGTTAACTATGGCTACACCTTC.

This clonotype came up a few times. The chain is built from TRBV20-1 and TRBJ1-2; D remains unclear. Per germline, CDR1 DFQATT and CDR2 SNEGSKA (reference sequence). V was shortened by 1 base and J by 2 bases, with 5 bases between the two germline ends. CDR3 size: 12 residues. CDR3 protein: CSARAINYGYTF. The CDR3 bases are TGCAGTGCTAGAGCCATAAACTATGGCTACACCTTC.

This clonotype showed up just a few times. The chain recombines TRBV27 with TRBJ2-3, with D perhaps given as TRBD1 or TRBD2 (6 bases each). Germline V gives CDR1 MNHEY, CDR2 SMNVEV (reference sequence). The CDR3 has 18 residues. With 0 bases removed from V and 3 bases from J, the gap between germline ends came to 19 bases. The CDR3 loop is CASSLSHGGGQWTDTQYF. In DNA, the CDR3 is TGTGCCAGCAGTTTATCGCACGGAGGGGGGCAGTGGACAGATACGCAGTATTTT.

The genes are TRBV5-6 and TRBJ2-2; the D gene is possibly TRBD2 (6 bases). This CDR3 region has 15 residues. CDR1 and CDR2 from the germline V gene are SGHDT and YYEEEE. V was cut by 4 bases and J by 4 bases, with 14 bases left in between. Here the CDR3 reads CASSPRTGGTGELFF. The CDR3 coding sequence is TGTGCCAGCAGCCCCCGGACCGGGGGCACCGGGGAGCTGTTTTTT.

This clonotype occurred a few times. The rearrangement links TRBV5-1 to TRBJ2-2; TRBD1 aligns across 9 bases. The CDR3 has 16 amino acids. CDR1 is SGHRS, CDR2 YFSETQ, per germline. V lost 0 bases to trimming and J lost 5 bases; unmatched junction nucleotides: 5. The CDR3, as DNA: TGCGCCAGCAGCTTGGGGGACAGGGCGTGGACCGGGGAGCTGTTTTTT. Encoded protein: CASSLGDRAWTGELFF.

The chain joins TRBV6-2 or TRBV6-3 to TRBJ2-3; 9 bases align to TRBD2. Germline CDR1 and CDR2: MNHEY and SVGEGT. The V gene end was trimmed by 2 bases and the J gene end by 6 bases; junction bases not matched to a gene: 6. The CDR3 extends over 15 amino acids. DNA for the CDR3: TGTGCCAGCAGTTACGGGGGGACTAGCCGGGATACGCAGTATTTT. It codes for CASSYGGTSRDTQYF.

This chain links TRBV14 with TRBJ2-7, with unresolved D. Trimming removed 1 base from V and 7 bases from J, with 8 bases in between. The CDR3 spans 12 residues. The germline gives CDR1 SGHDN, CDR2 FVKESK. The CDR3 protein is CASSQVSWEQYF. The DNA for the CDR3 is TGTGCCAGCAGCCAAGTAAGCTGGGAGCAGTACTTC.

This clonotype was picked up a small number of times. The genes are TRBV20-1 and TRBJ2-1; tentatively, D is TRBD2 (6 bases). Germline CDR1 is DFQATT and CDR2 is SNEGSKA (reference sequence). The CDR3 has 16 residues. V lost 5 bases, J lost 1 base, and 18 bases lay in between. CDR3 coding DNA: TGCAGTGCTCCCCCCTGGACGGGAGAATCCTACAATGAGCAGTTCTTC. Translation gives CSAPPWTGESYNEQFF.

CDR3 region: CASSLSITGEAFF. CDR3 DNA: TGTGCCAGCAGTTTATCAATTACAGGGGAAGCTTTCTTT. The chain combines TRBV27 with TRBJ1-1; D perhaps matches TRBD1 (6 bases). The CDR3 sequence is 13 residues long. V was trimmed by 0 bases and J by 8 bases, leaving 10 bases between them. Germline CDR1 and CDR2: MNHEY and SMNVEV (reference sequence).

This chain joins TRBV27 and TRBJ2-3; no reliable D call. Germline CDR1 is MNHEY and CDR2 is SMNVEV (reference sequence). There are 15 residues in the CDR3. Trimming took 7 bases from V and 6 from J, leaving 20 bases between them. CDR3 amino acids: CASTRPDPHSDTQYF. The CDR3 DNA reads TGTGCCAGCACTCGCCCCGACCCTCACAGCGATACGCAGTATTTT.

This clonotype was observed a handful of times. The chain is built from TRBV7-8 and TRBJ2-5; D remains unclear. With 7 bases removed from V and 1 base from J, the gap between germline ends came to 10 bases. The CDR3 runs 13 residues. Germline V gene lookup returns CDR1 SGHVS and CDR2 FQNEAQ. CDR3 amino acids: CASKFRVQETQYF. The CDR3 DNA is TGTGCCAGCAAATTTAGGGTCCAAGAGACCCAGTACTTC.

The chain joins TRBV18 to TRBJ2-3, with D tentatively TRBD2 (6 bases). V lost 1 base and J 2 bases, leaving 16 bases between the germline ends. Germline CDR1 and CDR2: KGHSH and LQKENI. The CDR3 consists of 17 residues. The CDR3 DNA follows: TGTGCCAGCTCACCACAGGCGGCGGGACGGGCCACAGATACGCAGTATTTT. Amino acids: CASSPQAAGRATDTQYF. Filled out from reference TRBV18 and TRBJ2-3, the complete variable domain reads NAGVMQNPRHLVRRRGQEARLRCSPMKGHSHVYWYRQLPEEGLKFMVYLQKENIIDESGMPKERFSAEFPKEGPSILRIQQVVRGDSAAYFCASSPQAAGRATDTQYFGPGTRLTVL.

This clonotype was counted only a few times. The chain uses TRBV20-1 and TRBJ2-4; 9 bases are a match to TRBD2. The length of the CDR3 is 16 residues. Trimming took 0 bases from V and 4 from J; bases not matched to a gene: 7. Germline V gene data show CDR1 as DFQATT and CDR2 as SNEGSKA (reference sequence). CDR3 nucleotide sequence: TGCAGTGCTAGAGAAGGTAGCGGGAGTGGGAAAAACATTCAGTACTTC. It encodes CSAREGSGSGKNIQYF.

This clonotype was observed a handful of times. For the CDR3, the DNA is TGCAGCGTGACCGGGACAGGGTCTGGAAACACCATATATTTT. Residues: CSVTGTGSGNTIYF. The genes are TRBV29-1 and TRBJ1-3, with 9 bases matching TRBD1. The CDR3 runs 14 residues. Germline V gene lookup returns CDR1 SQVTM and CDR2 ANQGSEA. J was trimmed by 1 base and V by 6 bases; bases with no gene match: 4. Looking up the rest from reference TRBV29-1 and TRBJ1-3 gives the full variable domain: SAVISQKPSRDICQRGTSLTIQCQVDSQVTMMFWYRQQPGQSLTLIATANQGSEATYESGFVIDKFPISRPNLTFSTLTVSNMSPEDSSIYLCSVTGTGSGNTIYFGEGSWLTVV.

In this sample, this clonotype turned up many times. The V call is TRBV5-1, the J call TRBJ1-1; D unresolved. The V gene lost 0 bases and the J gene lost 0 bases, with 9 bases spanning the gap. CDR3 length equals 15 residues. Per the germline V gene, CDR1 is SGHRS and CDR2 is YFSETQ. CDR3: CASSLARLMNTEAFF. As DNA, the CDR3 is TGCGCCAGCAGCTTGGCTAGATTAATGAACACTGAAGCTTTCTTT.

The chain recombines TRBV9 with TRBJ1-2, with 7 bases that match TRBD1. V was pared by 4 bases and J by 5 bases, with 11 bases of the junction left unmatched. Germline V lookup: CDR1 SGDLS, CDR2 YYNGEE. This CDR3 region has 15 residues. The CDR3 DNA follows: TGTGCCAGCAGCAAACCGACAGGGCGGGATTATGGCTACACCTTC. Its translation is CASSKPTGRDYGYTF.

The genes are TRBV14 and TRBJ2-1; TRBD2 matches 12 bases. The CDR3 totals 17 residues. Germline trimming cut 3 bases from V and 5 bases from J; bases unmatched to any gene: 8. Looked up from germline, CDR1 is SGHDN and CDR2 is FVKESK. Here the CDR3 DNA reads TGTGCCAGCAGCCAGCATTTCGGACTAGCGGGAAACAATGAGCAGTTCTTC. This sequence encodes CASSQHFGLAGNNEQFF. Full variable domain (missing parts from reference TRBV14 and TRBJ2-1): EAGVTQFPSHSVIEKGQTVTLRCDPISGHDNLYWYRRVMGKEIKFLLHFVKESKQDESGMPNNRFLAERTGGTYSTLKVQPAELEDSGVYFCASSQHFGLAGNNEQFFGPGTRLTVL.

The V gene is TRBV29-1, the J gene TRBJ2-3; TRBD2 agrees at 13 bases. Losses at the gene ends were 6 bases for V and 0 bases for J; bases not matched to a gene: 3. CDR1 is SQVTM and CDR2 is ANQGSEA in the germline V gene. The CDR3 contains 15 residues. CDR3 loop: CSVLGLAGSTDTQYF. The CDR3, as DNA: TGCAGCGTCTTGGGACTAGCGGGGAGCACAGATACGCAGTATTTT.

DNA of the CDR3: TGTGCCAGCAGTCCACCCGTTGTAGCCAAAAACATTCAGTACTTC. Translated: CASSPPVVAKNIQYF. J is TRBJ2-4 and V is TRBV28; D gene unclear. V lost 5 bases and J lost 0, with 11 bases in between. Per the germline V gene, CDR1 is MDHEN and CDR2 is SYDVKM. The CDR3 spans 15 residues.

This clonotype was seen repeatedly, ten times or more. CDR3 sequence reads: CASSVEDPSGYTQYF. CDR3 DNA: TGCGCCAGCAGCGTGGAGGATCCTAGCGGGTATACGCAGTATTTT. The genes are TRBV5-1 and TRBJ2-3; 8 nucleotides align to TRBD2. CDR1 and CDR2 from the germline V gene are SGHRS and YFSETQ. The CDR3 length is 15 residues. V trimming: 4 bases; J trimming: 7 bases; junction bases outside the gene matches: 11.

This clonotype came up a few times. V and J are TRBV20-1 and TRBJ2-3; TRBD2 aligns across 9 bases. J was trimmed by 0 bases and V by 0 bases; bases with no gene match: 7. The CDR3 has 17 amino acids. Germline CDR1 reads DFQATT; CDR2 reads SNEGSKA (reference sequence). The CDR3 spells CSARDLQAGGSTDTQYF. DNA of the CDR3: TGCAGTGCTAGAGATTTGCAGGCGGGAGGGAGCACAGATACGCAGTATTTT.

This clonotype was seen only once. V and J are TRBV7-2 and TRBJ1-1; TRBD1 matches 9 bases. V shed 2 bases and J 8 bases; nucleotides not matched to a gene: 3. Looked up from germline, CDR1 is SGHTA and CDR2 is FQGNSA. The CDR3 contains 13 residues. The chain's CDR3 is CASSLRQGGEAFF. CDR3 sequence (DNA): TGTGCCAGCAGCTTAAGACAGGGGGGAGAAGCTTTCTTT.

The genes are TRBV4-1 and TRBJ2-3; possibly TRBD1 or TRBD2 for D (5 bases each). Between the trimmed V and J ends, which lost 1 base and 8 bases, there was a span of 19 bases. There are 16 residues in the CDR3. Germline CDR1 reads MGHRA; CDR2 reads YSYEKL. The CDR3 DNA reads TGCGCCAGCAGCCAAGTTTTGGCGGAGGCGCAGGGTACGCAGTATTTT. It yields the protein CASSQVLAEAQGTQYF.

There are many counts of this clonotype. The CDR3 DNA follows: TGTGCCAGCAGCTTAACCGGGGTGGCTAGCGGGGTCAATGAGCAGTTCTTC. As protein: CASSLTGVASGVNEQFF. The chain combines TRBV7-3 with TRBJ2-1; 9 bases agree with TRBD2. The length of the CDR3 is 17 residues. V lost 0 bases to trimming and J lost 6 bases; unmatched junction nucleotides: 9. Germline V gene data show CDR1 as SGHTA and CDR2 as FQGTGA.

This chain links TRBV12-5 with TRBJ2-1, with 8 positions matching TRBD2. The CDR3 has 16 residues. The V gene end was trimmed by 7 bases and the J gene end by 4 bases; junction bases not matched to a gene: 12. The germline CDR1 and CDR2 sequences are LGHNT and FRNRAP. The CDR3 bases are TGTGCTAGTGTCCCGGGGGTAGGGACTAGATACAATGAGCAGTTCTTC. As protein: CASVPGVGTRYNEQFF.